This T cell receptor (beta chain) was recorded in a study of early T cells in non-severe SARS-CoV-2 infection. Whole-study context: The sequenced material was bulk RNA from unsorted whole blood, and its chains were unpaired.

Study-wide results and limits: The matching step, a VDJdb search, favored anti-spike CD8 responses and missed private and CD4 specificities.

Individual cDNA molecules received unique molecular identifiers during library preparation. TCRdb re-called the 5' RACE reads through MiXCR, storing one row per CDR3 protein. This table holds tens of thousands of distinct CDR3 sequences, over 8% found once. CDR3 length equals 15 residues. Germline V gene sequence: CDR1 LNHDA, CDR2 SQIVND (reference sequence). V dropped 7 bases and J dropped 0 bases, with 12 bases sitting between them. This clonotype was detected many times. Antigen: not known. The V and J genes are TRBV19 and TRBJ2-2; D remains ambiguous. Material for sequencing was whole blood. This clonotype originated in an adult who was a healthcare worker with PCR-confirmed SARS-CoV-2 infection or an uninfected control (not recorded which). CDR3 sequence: CASTPDGANTGELFF. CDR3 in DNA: TGTGCCAGTACCCCGGACGGCGCGAACACCGGGGAGCTGTTTTTT.